This T cell receptor (beta chain) emerged from a study of blood T cells in healthy people across ages. There are 18 residues in the CDR3. Germline V lookup: CDR1 MNHEY, CDR2 SMNVEV (reference sequence). V shed 5 bases and J shed 8 bases, with 30 bases lying between them. Alongside a J-beta primer mix, a sample-barcoded 5' primer served in a second PCR lasting about 7 to 11 cycles. MiXCR, applied by TCRdb to the 5' RACE reads, yields one record per CDR3 protein. The table has about 1.6 million distinct CDR3 sequences, roughly 30% seen once. This chain joins TRBV27 and TRBJ1-2; tentatively, D is TRBD1 (5 bases). The TCR originated in a woman in her twenties or thirties in good health. The sample consisted of blood. CDR3 sequence: CASSPRDLRYMPGLGYTF. CDR3 sequence (DNA): TGTGCCAGCAGTCCCAGGGACTTACGCTATATGCCAGGGCTCGGCTACACCTTC.